A selection of T cell receptor beta chains follows, all from one sample in a study of T cell changes during pregnancy in multiple sclerosis. Assay: immunoSEQ multiplex PCR; the TCRdb copy retains only in-frame clones and omits some. Found here are 25,000 to 35,000 clones, 89% of them singletons; the top ten hold about 10%. The source was CD8+ T cells from peripheral blood mononuclear cells, collected in the second trimester of pregnancy. These receptors originate from a female donor with multiple sclerosis, enrolled in a pregnancy study. Each CDR3 is given with its conserved first and last residue. The D gene is left open where the match is weak. Not all rows give a size; the values are once, few, many and, for expanded clones, a class.

V gene	D gene	J gene	CDR3 length	clone size	CDR3 DNA	CDR3 protein
TRBV19	TRBD1	TRBJ1-6	15	.	TGTGCCAGTAGTCGACAGGGAGCGATGAATTCACCCCTCCACTTT	CASSRQGAMNSPLHF
TRBV7-9	TRBD2	TRBJ2-5	15	once	TGTGCCAGCAGCAGTAGCGGGAGGGCCGGAGAGACCCAGTACTTC	CASSSSGRAGETQYF
TRBV9	.	TRBJ2-1	12	.	TGTGCCAGCAGCCCCCCGGACAATGAGCAGTTCTTC	CASSPPDNEQFF
TRBV2	TRBD2	TRBJ2-7	17	.	TGTGCCAGCAGTGAAGCGCTTCCGGGAGGGAGCTCCTACGAGCAGTACTTC	CASSEALPGGSSYEQYF
TRBV23-1	TRBD1	TRBJ1-5	15	.	TGCGCCAGCAGAACACCAGGACAGGGCTGCCAGCCCCAGCATTTT	CASRTPGQGCQPQHF
TRBV6-5	.	TRBJ2-7	16	.	TGTGCCAGCAGTTACTCGGACATCCACCCCACCTACGAGCAGTACTTC	CASSYSDIHPTYEQYF
TRBV27	.	TRBJ2-7	12	.	TGTGCCACCATGACTAGGTTCTACGAGCAGTACTTC	CATMTRFYEQYF
TRBV9	TRBD1	TRBJ2-1	15	.	TGTGCCAGCAGCGGGGACAGGGTTATTAGGGATGAGCAGTTCTTC	CASSGDRVIRDEQFF
TRBV9	TRBD2	TRBJ2-3	16	.	TGTGCCAGCAGCGCGTGGGGGGGTGGACACACAGATACGCAGTATTTT	CASSAWGGGHTDTQYF
TRBV28	TRBD1	TRBJ2-2	15	.	TGTGCCAGCAGTATGACCGGGACAGGGATCGGGGAGCTGTTTTTT	CASSMTGTGIGELFF
TRBV19	.	TRBJ2-7	13	.	TGTGCCAGTAGTAGTGGCAGGGGATACGAGCAGTACTTC	CASSSGRGYEQYF
TRBV5-1	.	TRBJ1-2	13	.	TGCGCCAGCAGCGGGGGGGGTCTTTATGGCTACACCTTC	CASSGGGLYGYTF
TRBV9	.	TRBJ2-3	14	.	TGTGCCAGCAGCTCTAGGGGTAGCACAGATACGCAGTATTTT	CASSSRGSTDTQYF
TRBV5-1	.	TRBJ1-1	16	.	TGCGCCAGCAGCTTGGGAGGCGGGGGGGTTGGCACTGAAGCTTTCTTT	CASSLGGGGVGTEAFF
TRBV29-1	.	TRBJ2-7	13	.	TGCAGCGTTGGGTCCGGGGGAACGGACGAGCAGTACTTC	CSVGSGGTDEQYF
TRBV28	TRBD1	TRBJ2-5	17	.	TGTGCCAGCAGTTTACCCGGACAGGGGGTGTACCAAGAGACCCAGTACTTC	CASSLPGQGVYQETQYF
TRBV21-1	.	TRBJ2-7	14	.	TGTGCCAGCAGCGCCCGACAGCGCTCCTACGAGCAGTACTTC	CASSARQRSYEQYF
TRBV5-1	TRBD2	TRBJ2-1	15	.	TGCGCCAGCAGCTTGGAGCGGGGGGTTTTGAATGAGCAGTTCTTC	CASSLERGVLNEQFF
TRBV18	.	TRBJ2-7	15	.	TGTGCCAGCTCACCACAGGCGGCCCCTGCGTACGAGCAGTACTTC	CASSPQAAPAYEQYF
TRBV9	.	TRBJ2-1	14	.	TGTGCCAGCAGCCCTAAAGATACGATCGATGAGCAGTTCTTC	CASSPKDTIDEQFF
TRBV4-1	TRBD1	TRBJ2-1	15	once	TGCGCCAGCAGCCGGGGACAGAGCTCCTACAATGAGCAGTTCTTC	CASSRGQSSYNEQFF
TRBV7-9	.	TRBJ2-3	15	.	TGTGCCAGCAGCGGCGGCTCGACCAGCACAGATACGCAGTATTTT	CASSGGSTSTDTQYF
TRBV19	.	TRBJ1-1	15	.	TGTGCCAGTAGTCTCCTGCCGGGGGGGCGGACTGAAGCTTTCTTT	CASSLLPGGRTEAFF
TRBV27	TRBD1	TRBJ2-3	12	.	TGTGCCAGCCGGACAGGGGCAGATACGCAGTATTTT	CASRTGADTQYF
TRBV9	.	TRBJ2-7	15	once	TGTGCCAGCAGCCCGGGGAGCGGGCCATCCTACGAGCAGTACTTC	CASSPGSGPSYEQYF
TRBV28	.	TRBJ2-7	16	.	TGTGCCAGCACCCACCCCGGGGGAGCCCCCTCCTACGAGCAGTACTTC	CASTHPGGAPSYEQYF
TRBV13	.	TRBJ2-5	13	.	TGTGCCAGCAGCGTAAGGGGGTCTGAGACCCAGTACTTC	CASSVRGSETQYF
TRBV7-9	TRBD2	TRBJ2-1	14	.	TGTGCCAGCAGCTTCGGGGGGGCGGAGGATGAGCAGTTCTTC	CASSFGGAEDEQFF
TRBV29-1	.	TRBJ1-5	11	once	TGCAGCGTTGGCAGGGTTCAGCCCCAGCATTTT	CSVGRVQPQHF
TRBV7-2	.	TRBJ2-3	15	.	TGTGCCAGCAGCTTAGGTAGGACTGTGGGCGATACGCAGTATTTT	CASSLGRTVGDTQYF
TRBV27	TRBD1	TRBJ1-6	12	.	TGTGCCAGCCGACAGGGCGGTTCACCCCTCCACTTT	CASRQGGSPLHF
TRBV7-3	.	TRBJ1-2	13	.	TGTGCCAGCAGCTTGGGTAGGAGCCATGGCTACACCTTC	CASSLGRSHGYTF
TRBV4-2	TRBD2	TRBJ2-5	16	.	TGTGCCAGCAGCCAAGGCCCAGCGGGGGGCCTGGAGACCCAGTACTTC	CASSQGPAGGLETQYF
TRBV2	.	TRBJ2-3	11	.	TGTGCCAGCGTTAGCGGAGATACGCAGTATTTT	CASVSGDTQYF
TRBV5-6	TRBD2	TRBJ2-7	13	once	TGTGCCAGCAGCTTGAGCGGGAACTACGAGCAGTACTTC	CASSLSGNYEQYF
TRBV27	.	TRBJ2-1	15	.	TGTGCCAGCAGTTTATCGCCCAGCTCCTACAATGAGCAGTTCTTC	CASSLSPSSYNEQFF
TRBV6-5	TRBD1	TRBJ1-5	14	.	TGTGCCAGCAGCCCCGACAGGGGCAATCGGCCCCAGCATTTT	CASSPDRGNRPQHF
TRBV2	.	TRBJ1-1	14	.	TGTGCCAGCAGTGTATCCGTTATGAACACTGAAGCTTTCTTT	CASSVSVMNTEAFF
TRBV27	.	TRBJ2-3	12	.	TGTGCCAGCAGTCAGGGTAGAGATACGCAGTATTTT	CASSQGRDTQYF
TRBV28	.	TRBJ1-1	13	.	TGTGCCAGCAGTTTAGGGGGGGGCACTGAAGCTTTCTTT	CASSLGGGTEAFF
TRBV9	TRBD1	TRBJ1-1	15	.	TGTGCCAGCAGCCTACAGGGGTACATGAACACTGAAGCTTTCTTT	CASSLQGYMNTEAFF
TRBV5-8	.	TRBJ2-4	15	.	TGTGCCAGCAGCTTCAGGGGTTTAGCCAAAAACATTCAGTACTTC	CASSFRGLAKNIQYF
TRBV19	.	TRBJ1-5	16	.	TGTGCCACCTCCAAGAGGGGAGGCGGGAGGTGGCAGCCCCAGCATTTT	CATSKRGGGRWQPQHF
TRBV6-1	TRBD2	TRBJ2-1	15	.	TGTGCCAGCTTCGCGGGACTAGGCTCCTACAATGAGCAGTTCTTC	CASFAGLGSYNEQFF
TRBV7-3	.	TRBJ1-5	14	.	TGTGCCAGCAATCGTCGCAGGGGCAATCAGCCCCAGCATTTT	CASNRRRGNQPQHF
TRBV11-2	.	TRBJ2-2	13	.	TGTGCCAGCAGCTTAGATCCGAGTCGGGAGCTGTTTTTT	CASSLDPSRELFF
TRBV29-1	.	TRBJ1-2	16	.	TGCAGCGTTGTTACCTCGACAGGAGCGAATAACTATGGCTACACCTTC	CSVVTSTGANNYGYTF
TRBV5-6	.	TRBJ2-1	14	.	TGTGCCAGCAGCTTCGGGAGCTCCTACAATGAGCAGTTCTTC	CASSFGSSYNEQFF
TRBV4-1	TRBD2	TRBJ2-1	14	.	TGCGCCAGCAGCCAAGATAGCGGGGAGGATGAGCAGTTCTTC	CASSQDSGEDEQFF
TRBV30	TRBD2	TRBJ2-3	15	.	TGTGCCTGGAGTAAGACTAGCGGAGTCAGTGATACGCAGTATTTT	CAWSKTSGVSDTQYF
TRBV7-8	TRBD2	TRBJ2-1	17	.	TGTGCCAGCAGCTCAACCTTGGGACTAGCGGGGGGCCATGAGCAGTTCTTC	CASSSTLGLAGGHEQFF
TRBV9	.	TRBJ2-1	14	.	TGTGCCAGCAGCGTAGGGGAGCACCCGAAGGAGCAGTTCTTC	CASSVGEHPKEQFF
TRBV27	.	TRBJ1-2	11	.	TGTGCCAGCGGACAACACTATGGCTACACCTTC	CASGQHYGYTF
TRBV5-4	TRBD1	TRBJ2-7	13	.	TGTGCCAGCAGCTCGGGGACAGGGAGGGAGCAGTACTTC	CASSSGTGREQYF
TRBV7-9	.	TRBJ1-5	14	few	TGTGCCAGCAGCTTGGGTACAGGGCCGAGGACCCAGCATTTT	CASSLGTGPRTQHF
TRBV15	.	TRBJ1-2	14	.	TGTGCCACCAGCAGAGATCGCGGAATTGTAGGCTACACCTTC	CATSRDRGIVGYTF
TRBV28	TRBD2	TRBJ2-7	14	.	TGTGCCAGCACCTCACTAGCGGGGGCCGTGGAGCAGTACTTC	CASTSLAGAVEQYF